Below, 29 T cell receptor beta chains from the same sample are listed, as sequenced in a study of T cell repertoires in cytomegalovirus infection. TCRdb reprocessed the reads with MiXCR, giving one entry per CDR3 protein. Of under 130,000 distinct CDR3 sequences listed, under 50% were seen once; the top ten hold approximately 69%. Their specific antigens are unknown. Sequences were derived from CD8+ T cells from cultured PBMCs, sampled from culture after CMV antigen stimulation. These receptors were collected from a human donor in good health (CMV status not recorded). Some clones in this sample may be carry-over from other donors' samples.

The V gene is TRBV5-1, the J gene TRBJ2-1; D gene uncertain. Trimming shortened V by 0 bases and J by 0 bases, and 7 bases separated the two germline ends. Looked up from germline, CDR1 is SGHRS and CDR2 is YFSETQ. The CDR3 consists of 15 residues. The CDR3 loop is CASSLALDSYNEQFF. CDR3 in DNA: TGCGCCAGCAGCTTGGCCTTGGACTCCTACAATGAGCAGTTCTTC.

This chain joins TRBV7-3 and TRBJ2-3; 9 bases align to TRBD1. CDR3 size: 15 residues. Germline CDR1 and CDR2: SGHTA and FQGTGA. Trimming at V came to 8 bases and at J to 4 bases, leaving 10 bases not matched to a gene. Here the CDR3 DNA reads TGTGCCAGCGGTCCTGGACAGGGGATTGCAGATACGCAGTATTTT. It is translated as CASGPGQGIADTQYF.

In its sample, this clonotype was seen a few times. The CDR3 bases are TGTGCCAGCAGCTTACCGGGACTAGCGGAAGAGCAGTTCTTC. Translating it yields CASSLPGLAEEQFF. The chain couples TRBV7-9 to TRBJ2-1, with 11 bases lining up with TRBD2. CDR1 and CDR2 (germline): SEHNR, FQNEAQ (reference sequence). There are 14 residues in the CDR3. The V gene end was trimmed by 2 bases and the J gene end by 10 bases; junction bases not matched to a gene: 4. Supplemented by reference TRBV7-9 and TRBJ2-1, the full variable domain reads DTGVSQNPRHKITKRGQNVTFRCDPISEHNRLYWYRQTLGQGPEFLTYFQNEAQLEKSRLLSDRFSAERPKGSFSTLEIQRTEQGDSAMYLCASSLPGLAEEQFFGPGTRLTVL.

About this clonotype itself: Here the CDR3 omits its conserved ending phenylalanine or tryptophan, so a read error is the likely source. CDR3 in amino acids: CASSLVDRAVMNEQFL. CDR3 bases: TGTGCCAGCAGCTTAGTGGACAGGGCTGTCATGAATGAGCAGTTCCTC. The chain recombines TRBV7-2 with TRBJ2-1, with 8 bases identical to TRBD1. The germline V gene has CDR1 SGHTA and CDR2 FQGNSA. Trimming removed 1 base from V and 7 bases from J; junction bases left unmatched: 9. This CDR3 has 16 residues.

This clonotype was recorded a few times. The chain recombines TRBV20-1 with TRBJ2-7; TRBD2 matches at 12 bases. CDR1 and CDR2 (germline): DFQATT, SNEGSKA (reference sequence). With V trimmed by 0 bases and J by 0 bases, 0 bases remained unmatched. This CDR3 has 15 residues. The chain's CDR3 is CSARELAGGSYEQYF. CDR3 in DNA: TGCAGTGCTAGAGAACTAGCGGGGGGCTCCTACGAGCAGTACTTC.

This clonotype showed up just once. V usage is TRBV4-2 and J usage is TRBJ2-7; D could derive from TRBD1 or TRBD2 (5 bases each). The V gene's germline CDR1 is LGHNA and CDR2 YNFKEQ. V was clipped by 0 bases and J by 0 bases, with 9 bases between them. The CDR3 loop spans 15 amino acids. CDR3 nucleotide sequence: TGTGCCAGCAGCCAAGAACTAGGGGCCTCCTACGAGCAGTACTTC. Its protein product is CASSQELGASYEQYF.

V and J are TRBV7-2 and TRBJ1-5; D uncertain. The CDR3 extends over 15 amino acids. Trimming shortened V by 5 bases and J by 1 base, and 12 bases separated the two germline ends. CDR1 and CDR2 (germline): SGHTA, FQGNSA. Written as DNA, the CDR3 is TGTGCCAGCAGCCGGACGGAGGGAAGCAATCAGCCCCAGCATTTT. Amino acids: CASSRTEGSNQPQHF.

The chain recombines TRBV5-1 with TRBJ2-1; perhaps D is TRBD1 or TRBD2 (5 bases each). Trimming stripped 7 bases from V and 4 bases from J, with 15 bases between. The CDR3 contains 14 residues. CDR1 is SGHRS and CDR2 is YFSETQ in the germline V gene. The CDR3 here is CASADDSGYNEQFF. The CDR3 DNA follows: TGCGCCAGCGCCGACGACAGCGGTTACAATGAGCAGTTCTTC.

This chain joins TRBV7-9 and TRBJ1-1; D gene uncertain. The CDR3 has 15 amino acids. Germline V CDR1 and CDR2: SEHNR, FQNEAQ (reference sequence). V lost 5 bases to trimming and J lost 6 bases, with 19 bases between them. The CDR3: CASSPLAGSSSEAFF. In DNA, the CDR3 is TGTGCCAGCAGCCCGCTTGCGGGGAGCTCCTCTGAAGCTTTCTTT.

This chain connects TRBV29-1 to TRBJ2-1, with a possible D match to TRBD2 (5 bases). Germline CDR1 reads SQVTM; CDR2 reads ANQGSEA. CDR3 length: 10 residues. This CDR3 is CTTGYNEQFF. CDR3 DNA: TGCACCACGGGATACAATGAGCAGTTCTTC.

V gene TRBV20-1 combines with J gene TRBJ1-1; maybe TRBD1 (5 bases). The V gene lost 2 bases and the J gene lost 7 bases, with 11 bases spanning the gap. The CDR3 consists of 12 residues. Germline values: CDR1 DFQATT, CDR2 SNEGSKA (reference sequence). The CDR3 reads CSARMGVGEAFF. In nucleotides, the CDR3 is TGCAGTGCTAGAATGGGGGTGGGTGAAGCTTTCTTT.

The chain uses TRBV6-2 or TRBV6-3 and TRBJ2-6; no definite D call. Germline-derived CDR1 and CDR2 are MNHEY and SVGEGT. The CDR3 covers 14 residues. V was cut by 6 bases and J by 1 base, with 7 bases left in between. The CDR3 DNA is TGTGCCAGCAGCCTTGGGTCTGGGGCCAACGTCCTGACTTTC. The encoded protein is CASSLGSGANVLTF.

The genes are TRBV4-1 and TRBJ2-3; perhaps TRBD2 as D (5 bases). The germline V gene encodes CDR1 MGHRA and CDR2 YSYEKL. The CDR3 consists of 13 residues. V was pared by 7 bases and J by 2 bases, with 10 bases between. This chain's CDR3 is CASIGDYTDTQYF. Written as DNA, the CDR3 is TGCGCCAGCATCGGAGACTACACAGATACGCAGTATTTT.

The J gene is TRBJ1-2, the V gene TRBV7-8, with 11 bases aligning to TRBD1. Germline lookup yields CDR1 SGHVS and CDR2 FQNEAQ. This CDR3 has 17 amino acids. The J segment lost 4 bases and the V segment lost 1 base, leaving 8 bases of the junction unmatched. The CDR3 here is CASSLGTGGLTPYGYTF. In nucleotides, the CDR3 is TGTGCCAGCAGCTTAGGGACAGGGGGCCTCACCCCCTATGGCTACACCTTC.

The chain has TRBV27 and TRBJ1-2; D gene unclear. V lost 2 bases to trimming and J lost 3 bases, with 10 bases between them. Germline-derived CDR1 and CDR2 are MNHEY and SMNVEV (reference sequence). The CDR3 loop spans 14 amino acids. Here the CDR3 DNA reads TGTGCCAGCAGTTTAGCACAGTCCCACTATGGCTACACCTTC. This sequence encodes CASSLAQSHYGYTF.

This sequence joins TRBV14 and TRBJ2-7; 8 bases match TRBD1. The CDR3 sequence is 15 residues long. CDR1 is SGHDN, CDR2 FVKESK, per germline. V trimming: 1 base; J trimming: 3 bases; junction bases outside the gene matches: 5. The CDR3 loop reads CASSQGTGTGYEQYF. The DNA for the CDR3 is TGTGCCAGCAGCCAAGGGACCGGGACAGGCTACGAGCAGTACTTC.

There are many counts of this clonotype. CDR3 sequence: CASSKDRANEQFF. The CDR3 coding sequence is TGTGCCAGCAGTAAGGACAGGGCTAATGAGCAGTTCTTC. The chain is built from TRBV12-3 or TRBV12-4 and TRBJ2-1, with 8 bases identical to TRBD1. The length of the CDR3 is 13 residues. J lost 7 bases, V lost 5 bases, and 4 bases had no gene match.

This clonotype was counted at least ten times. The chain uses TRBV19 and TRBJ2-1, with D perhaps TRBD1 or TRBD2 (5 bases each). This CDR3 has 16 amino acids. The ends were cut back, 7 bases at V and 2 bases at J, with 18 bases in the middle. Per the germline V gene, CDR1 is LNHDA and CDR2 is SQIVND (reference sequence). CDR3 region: CASTTAGTGTYNEQFF. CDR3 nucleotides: TGTGCCAGTACCACGGCCGGGACGGGGACCTACAATGAGCAGTTCTTC.

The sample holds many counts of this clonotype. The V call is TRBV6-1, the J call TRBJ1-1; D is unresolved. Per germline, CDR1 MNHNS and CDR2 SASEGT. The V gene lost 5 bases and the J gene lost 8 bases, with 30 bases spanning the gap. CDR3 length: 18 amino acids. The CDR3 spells CASSLEFQRLATRDEAFF. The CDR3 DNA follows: TGTGCCAGCAGTCTGGAATTTCAGAGACTCGCAACTAGAGACGAAGCTTTCTTT.

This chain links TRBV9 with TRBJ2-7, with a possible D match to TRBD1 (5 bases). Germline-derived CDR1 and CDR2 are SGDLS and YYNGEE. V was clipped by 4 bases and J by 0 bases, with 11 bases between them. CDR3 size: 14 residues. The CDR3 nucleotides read TGTGCCAGCAGCCCCGAGGACAACTCCTACGAGCAGTACTTC. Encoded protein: CASSPEDNSYEQYF.

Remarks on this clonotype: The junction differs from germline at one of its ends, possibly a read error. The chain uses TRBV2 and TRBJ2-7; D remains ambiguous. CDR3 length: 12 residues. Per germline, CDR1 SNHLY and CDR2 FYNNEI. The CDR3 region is CASGDGPYEQYF. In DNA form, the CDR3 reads TGTGCCAGCGGTGACGGACCCTACGAGCAGTACTTC.

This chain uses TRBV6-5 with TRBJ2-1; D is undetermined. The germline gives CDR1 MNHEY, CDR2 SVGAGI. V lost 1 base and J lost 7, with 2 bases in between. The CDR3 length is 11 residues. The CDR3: CASSYLNEQFF. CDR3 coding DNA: TGTGCCAGCAGTTACTTAAATGAGCAGTTCTTC.

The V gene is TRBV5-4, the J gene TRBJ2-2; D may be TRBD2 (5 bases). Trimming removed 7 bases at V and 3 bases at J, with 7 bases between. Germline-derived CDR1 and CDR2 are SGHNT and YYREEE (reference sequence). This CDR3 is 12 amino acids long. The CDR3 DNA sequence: TGTGCCAGCTTGGGAGACACCGGGGAGCTGTTTTTT. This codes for CASLGDTGELFF.

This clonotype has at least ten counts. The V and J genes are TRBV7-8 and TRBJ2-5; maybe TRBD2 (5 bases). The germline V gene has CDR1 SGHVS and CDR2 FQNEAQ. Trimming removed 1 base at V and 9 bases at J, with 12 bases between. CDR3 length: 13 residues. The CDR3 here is CASSLDGTGAQYF. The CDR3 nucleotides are TGTGCCAGCAGCTTAGATGGCACCGGGGCCCAGTACTTC.

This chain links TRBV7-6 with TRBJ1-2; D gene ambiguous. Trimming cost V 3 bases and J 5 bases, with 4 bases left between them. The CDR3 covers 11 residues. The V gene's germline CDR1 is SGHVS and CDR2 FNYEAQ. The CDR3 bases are TGTGCCAGCAGCTTCCGGTATGGCTACACCTTC. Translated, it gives CASSFRYGYTF.

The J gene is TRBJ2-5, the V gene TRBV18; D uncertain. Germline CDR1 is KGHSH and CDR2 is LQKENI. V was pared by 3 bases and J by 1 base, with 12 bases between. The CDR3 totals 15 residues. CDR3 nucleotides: TGTGCCAGCTCACCCCCCGACGCGGTCCAAGAGACCCAGTACTTC. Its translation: CASSPPDAVQETQYF.

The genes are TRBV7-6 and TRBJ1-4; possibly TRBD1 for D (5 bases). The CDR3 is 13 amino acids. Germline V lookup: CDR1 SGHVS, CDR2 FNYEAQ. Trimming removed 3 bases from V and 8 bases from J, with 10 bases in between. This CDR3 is CASSLGVEEKLFF. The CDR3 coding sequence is TGTGCCAGCAGCTTGGGGGTGGAGGAAAAACTGTTTTTT.

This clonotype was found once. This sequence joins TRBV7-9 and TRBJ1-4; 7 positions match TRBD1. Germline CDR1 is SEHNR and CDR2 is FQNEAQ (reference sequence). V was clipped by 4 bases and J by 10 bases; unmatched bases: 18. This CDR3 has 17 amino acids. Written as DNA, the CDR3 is TGTGCCAGCAGCTCAATAGAAAGACAGGGACCGATCGGAAAACTGTTTTTT. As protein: CASSSIERQGPIGKLFF.

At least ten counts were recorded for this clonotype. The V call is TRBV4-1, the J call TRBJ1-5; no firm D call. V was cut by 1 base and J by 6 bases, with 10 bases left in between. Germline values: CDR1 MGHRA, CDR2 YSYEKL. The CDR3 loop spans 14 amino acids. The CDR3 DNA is TGCGCCAGCAGCCAAGTTACCGAGCCTCAGCCCCAGCATTTT. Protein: CASSQVTEPQPQHF.